This entry lists 15 T cell receptor beta chains sequenced from one sample in a study of cytotoxic CD8 clonotypes in ibrutinib-treated CLL. TCRdb keeps only in-frame clones here, not all; method: immunoSEQ multiplex PCR. The repertoire includes 25,000 to 35,000 clones, 70% to 90% of them detected once, and about 7.6% sits in the top ten. Material: PBMCs, obtained after 24 months of ibrutinib treatment. The receptors here all came from a human donor with chronic lymphocytic leukemia.

This clone was seen once. An end of the junction does not agree with germline; a read error may underlie this. The V gene is TRBV27, the J gene TRBJ1-2; D is ambiguous. Germline values: CDR1 MNHEY, CDR2 SMNVEV (reference sequence). The CDR3 runs to 14 residues. The CDR3 DNA follows: TGTGCCAGCAGCTTATCATCCCGGTTCTATGGCTACACCTTC. Its translation: CASSLSSRFYGYTF.

The gene calls are TRBV19 and TRBJ2-7; D is possibly TRBD1 (6 bases). The CDR3 runs to 15 residues. CDR1 and CDR2 (germline): LNHDA, SQIVND (reference sequence). The ends were cut back, 1 base at V and 5 bases at J, with 15 bases in the middle. CDR3 DNA sequence: TGTGCCAGTAGTATAGCCGCACAGGGATCGCACGAGCAGTACTTC. Its translation is CASSIAAQGSHEQYF.

The V gene is TRBV27, the J gene TRBJ1-1; D not resolved. Per the germline V gene, CDR1 is MNHEY and CDR2 is SMNVEV (reference sequence). The CDR3 contains 16 residues. Trimming removed 1 base from V and 8 bases from J, with 20 bases in between. CDR3 residues: CASSLWRSSGLGEAFF. In DNA, the CDR3 is TGTGCCAGCAGTTTATGGAGAAGCAGTGGGCTGGGGGAAGCTTTCTTT.

The rearrangement links TRBV5-1 to TRBJ1-2, with 9 bases that match TRBD1. V shed 3 bases and J 8 bases; nucleotides not matched to a gene: 5. Germline CDR1 SGHRS, CDR2 YFSETQ. This CDR3 has 13 amino acids. CDR3 DNA: TGCGCCAGCAGCTGGGGGACAGGGAAGGGCTACACCTTC. Residues: CASSWGTGKGYTF. The full variable domain, rest sourced from reference TRBV5-1 and TRBJ1-2, is KAGVTQTPRYLIKTRGQQVTLSCSPISGHRSVSWYQQTPGQGLQFLFEYFSETQRNKGNFPGRFSGRQFSNSRSEMNVSTLELGDSALYLCASSWGTGKGYTFGSGTRLTVV.

The J gene is TRBJ1-3, the V gene TRBV19; D ambiguous. Deletions cut 8 bases from V and 0 bases from J, with 11 bases between. The CDR3 length is 14 residues. Germline V gives CDR1 LNHDA, CDR2 SQIVND (reference sequence). The CDR3 region is CASRSGNSGNTIYF. In DNA form, the CDR3 reads TGTGCCAGTCGCTCCGGCAACTCTGGAAACACCATATATTTT.

Only a few counts were recorded for this clone. The chain couples TRBV6-6 to TRBJ1-1; the D is unclear. V gave up 6 bases and J gave up 4 bases, with 9 bases separating them. Germline V CDR1 and CDR2: MNHNY, SVGAGI (reference sequence). The CDR3 contains 12 residues. The CDR3 DNA reads as TGTGCCAGCAGCCTCGACGGCACTGAAGCTTTCTTT. Encoded protein: CASSLDGTEAFF.

This clone is labeled medium-sized (0.01 to 0.1%). The chain is built from TRBV7-3 and TRBJ1-2, with 7 bases matching TRBD1. The ends lost 5 bases at V and 4 bases at J; junction bases unmatched: 4. The CDR3 covers 13 residues. The germline CDR1 and CDR2 sequences are SGHTA and FQGTGA. This CDR3 reads CASSPGDSYGYTF. The CDR3 nucleotides are TGTGCCAGCAGCCCCGGGGACAGCTATGGCTACACCTTC.

V and J are TRBV29-1 and TRBJ2-7, with D perhaps TRBD2 (6 bases). Trimming stripped 6 bases from V and 2 bases from J, with 17 bases between. The CDR3 runs 14 residues. Germline V CDR1 and CDR2: SQVTM, ANQGSEA. This CDR3 reads CSVNPGTSAYEQYF. DNA of the CDR3: TGCAGCGTAAACCCCGGGACTTCTGCCTACGAGCAGTACTTC.

V is TRBV9 and J is TRBJ1-1; TRBD1 might be the D (6 bases). V gave up 3 bases and J gave up 4 bases, with 10 bases separating them. The germline V gene encodes CDR1 SGDLS and CDR2 YYNGEE. The CDR3 length is 13 residues. The DNA for the CDR3 is TGTGCCAGCAGCGAACAGGGAAGCACTGAAGCTTTCTTT. It is translated as CASSEQGSTEAFF.

The chain employs TRBV4-1 and TRBJ2-7, with a possible D match to TRBD1 (5 bases). The CDR3 sequence is 14 residues long. CDR1 and CDR2 from the germline V gene are MGHRA and YSYEKL. V lost 2 bases, J lost 4 bases, and 12 bases lay in between. The CDR3 protein is CASSQIPGKYEQYF. CDR3 nucleotide sequence: TGCGCCAGCAGCCAAATCCCAGGGAAATACGAGCAGTACTTC.

The chain is built from TRBV5-1 and TRBJ1-1; D call uncertain. Germline assignment: CDR1 SGHRS and CDR2 YFSETQ. There are 16 residues in the CDR3. Trimming took 0 bases from V and 5 from J, leaving 17 bases between them. The CDR3 reads CASSLGGVTSGTEAFF. CDR3 DNA: TGCGCCAGCAGCTTGGGTGGGGTGACCTCTGGAACTGAAGCTTTCTTT. Looking up the rest from reference TRBV5-1 and TRBJ1-1 gives the full variable domain: KAGVTQTPRYLIKTRGQQVTLSCSPISGHRSVSWYQQTPGQGLQFLFEYFSETQRNKGNFPGRFSGRQFSNSRSEMNVSTLELGDSALYLCASSLGGVTSGTEAFFGQGTRLTVV.

The CDR3 DNA reads TGTGCCAGCAGCCCCGGAGCAGACGAGCAGTACTTC. Amino acids: CASSPGADEQYF. J is TRBJ2-7 and V is TRBV2; D gene ambiguous. Trimming stripped 6 bases from V and 5 bases from J, with 11 bases between. This CDR3 spans 12 amino acids. Germline assignment: CDR1 SNHLY and CDR2 FYNNEI.

The rearrangement uses TRBV7-2 and TRBJ2-1, with 8 bases identical to TRBD2. V lost 1 base, J lost 0 bases, and 5 bases stayed unmatched. CDR1 SGHTA and CDR2 FQGNSA come from the germline V gene. The CDR3 loop spans 17 amino acids. CDR3 sequence reads: CASSLVAGSLSYNEQFF. The CDR3 nucleotides are TGTGCCAGCAGCTTAGTAGCGGGGTCCCTCTCCTACAATGAGCAGTTCTTC.

The chain links TRBV4-1 to TRBJ1-2; D call uncertain. The ends were cut back, 2 bases at V and 4 bases at J, with 14 bases in the middle. This CDR3 comprises 15 residues. Germline-derived CDR1 and CDR2 are MGHRA and YSYEKL. The CDR3 nucleotides are TGCGCCAGCAGCCAAACGGTTGCCGGAACCTATGGCTACACCTTC. Translation gives CASSQTVAGTYGYTF.

V and J are TRBV7-2 and TRBJ2-7; weak D call: TRBD1 (5 bases). This CDR3 has 15 amino acids. V gave up 2 bases and J gave up 3 bases, with 14 bases separating them. CDR1 is SGHTA and CDR2 is FQGNSA in the germline V gene. The CDR3 DNA is TGTGCCAGCAGCTTACAGGCAGGGTGGCACTACGAGCAGTACTTC. Residues: CASSLQAGWHYEQYF.